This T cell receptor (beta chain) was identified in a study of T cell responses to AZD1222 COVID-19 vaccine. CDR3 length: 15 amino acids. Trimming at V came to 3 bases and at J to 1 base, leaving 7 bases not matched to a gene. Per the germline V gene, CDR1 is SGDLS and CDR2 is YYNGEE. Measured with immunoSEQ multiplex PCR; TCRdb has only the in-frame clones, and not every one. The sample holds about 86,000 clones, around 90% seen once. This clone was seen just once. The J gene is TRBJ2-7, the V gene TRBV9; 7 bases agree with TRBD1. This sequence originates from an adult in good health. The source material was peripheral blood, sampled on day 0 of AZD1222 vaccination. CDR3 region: CASSASGTVSYEQYF. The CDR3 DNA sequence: TGTGCCAGCAGCGCGTCCGGGACAGTTTCCTACGAGCAGTACTTC.